This T cell receptor (beta chain) was recovered during a study of CXCR3-negative and CXCR3-positive naive CD8 T cells. Study-level findings and limits: Against CXCR3-negative naive cells, CXCR3-positive naive cells showed more hydrophobic TRB CDR3s.

The study made its TRB cDNA libraries by 5' RACE, adding UMI labels. Reanalyzing the 5' RACE reads, TCRdb keeps one entry per CDR3 protein, without DNA. This sample contains some 130,000 distinct CDR3 sequences. As regards this clonotype: Its antigen is undetermined.

Germline-derived CDR1 and CDR2 are DFQATT and SNEGSKA (reference sequence). The CDR3 consists of 14 residues. Sequencing was performed on naive CXCR3+ CD8+ T cells from blood. Specified subset: CD45RO-CCR7+CD27+CD95- naive CD8+ T cells expressing CXCR3 (TNR3+). The receptor was isolated from a human donor in good health. Some clones in this sample may be carry-over from other donors' samples. The rearrangement joins TRBV20-1 to TRBJ2-4; no DNA is available, so the TRBD2 call from TCRdb remains unchecked. CDR3 residues: CSAHSTSGGDIQYF.